Listed below are T cell receptor beta chains from one sample, sequenced in a study of blood T cell repertoires in COVID-19. Sequenced by immunoSEQ multiplex PCR; TCRdb stores in-frame clones only, minus some. The sample comprises tens of thousands of clones, around 88% of which are singletons, and more than 5.5% rests with the top ten. The sample consisted of peripheral blood. The origin of the receptors is a woman older than 75 with acute or convalescent COVID-19. The conserved cysteine and the conserved F or W are not part of the CDR3 here.

v_gene: TRBV27
len: 13
j_gene: TRBJ2-7
CDR3aa: ASSLGSGGAHEQY

v_gene: TRBV25-1
len: 11
j_gene: TRBJ1-2
CDR3aa: ASRDRGTVGYT

v_gene: TRBV5-6
len: 12
j_gene: TRBJ1-2
CDR3aa: ASSLAGDNYGYT

v_gene: TRBV18
len: 15
j_gene: TRBJ2-2
CDR3aa: ASSPTSGGVNTGELF

v_gene: TRBV19
len: 12
j_gene: TRBJ2-1
CDR3aa: ASSPSRTSGSQF

v_gene: TRBV30
len: 11
j_gene: TRBJ1-1
CDR3aa: AWSVGGIAEAF

v_gene: TRBV20-1
len: 9
j_gene: TRBJ2-4
CDR3aa: SATGGDIQY

v_gene: TRBV9
len: 10
j_gene: TRBJ2-1
CDR3aa: ASSSPVNEQF

v_gene: TRBV11-2
len: 12
j_gene: TRBJ2-1
CDR3aa: ASSARDYLNEQF

v_gene: TRBV19
len: 14
j_gene: TRBJ2-4
CDR3aa: ASSMSGALAKNIQY

v_gene: TRBV10-3
len: 11
j_gene: TRBJ2-4
CDR3aa: AIRALDKNIQY

v_gene: TRBV9
len: 14
j_gene: TRBJ2-7
CDR3aa: ASSVAGGSTSYEQY

v_gene: TRBV19
len: 12
j_gene: TRBJ2-2
CDR3aa: ASSMDRGTGELF

v_gene: TRBV19
len: 12
j_gene: TRBJ1-2
CDR3aa: ASSEKDRGFGYT

v_gene: TRBV6-1
len: 12
j_gene: TRBJ2-7
CDR3aa: ASSEADRGGQQY

v_gene: TRBV18
len: 13
j_gene: TRBJ2-7
CDR3aa: ASSPIHGGSYEQY

v_gene: TRBV30
len: 12
j_gene: TRBJ1-3
CDR3aa: AWSRSSSGNTIY

v_gene: TRBV19
len: 12
j_gene: TRBJ1-2
CDR3aa: ASSVAAINYGYT

v_gene: TRBV19
len: 11
j_gene: TRBJ1-1
CDR3aa: ASSTAQNTEAF

v_gene: TRBV2
len: 9
j_gene: TRBJ2-3
CDR3aa: ASLSTDTQY

v_gene: TRBV9
len: 13
j_gene: TRBJ1-3
CDR3aa: ASSVEGFSGNTIY

v_gene: TRBV4-2
len: 14
j_gene: TRBJ2-1
CDR3aa: ASSHLGTQGVNEQF

v_gene: TRBV5-1
len: 10
j_gene: TRBJ2-5
CDR3aa: ASSPSMETQY

v_gene: TRBV2
len: 12
j_gene: TRBJ2-3
CDR3aa: ASSGGTEWSTQY

v_gene: TRBV25-1
len: 12
j_gene: TRBJ1-6
CDR3aa: ATTGGAWNSPLH

v_gene: TRBV6-1
len: 14
j_gene: TRBJ1-5
CDR3aa: ASSEPRTGYNQPQH

v_gene: TRBV5-4
len: 18
j_gene: TRBJ1-3
CDR3aa: ASSPRTGRDFWGSGNTIY

v_gene: TRBV18
len: 12
j_gene: TRBJ2-7
CDR3aa: ASSPPQAPPQQY

v_gene: TRBV12-3/TRBV12-4
len: 10
j_gene: TRBJ1-2
CDR3aa: ASHRASYGYT

v_gene: TRBV4-1
len: 17
j_gene: TRBJ2-1
CDR3aa: ASSQEAGGSGQGYNEQF

v_gene: TRBV28
len: 11
j_gene: TRBJ1-2
CDR3aa: ASSLITGSGYT

v_gene: TRBV25-1
len: 12
j_gene: TRBJ2-7
CDR3aa: ASSTLGADKTEY

v_gene: TRBV25-1
len: 11
j_gene: TRBJ1-1
CDR3aa: ASSLQGSTEAF

v_gene: TRBV15
len: 13
j_gene: TRBJ1-2
CDR3aa: ATSRPGVGGYGYT

v_gene: TRBV4-1
len: 14
j_gene: TRBJ2-3
CDR3aa: ASSQEGGQGTDTQY

v_gene: TRBV6-6
len: 9
j_gene: TRBJ2-5
CDR3aa: ASGPGETQY

v_gene: TRBV18
len: 12
j_gene: TRBJ1-1
CDR3aa: ASSPGTGNTEAF

v_gene: TRBV19
len: 14
j_gene: TRBJ2-5
CDR3aa: ASSIDGTGGGETQY

v_gene: TRBV10-3
len: 11
j_gene: TRBJ1-1
CDR3aa: AISGTGPTEAF

v_gene: TRBV5-1
len: 12
j_gene: TRBJ2-7
CDR3aa: ASSWTSGGYEQY

v_gene: TRBV20-1
len: 9
j_gene: TRBJ2-1
CDR3aa: SAGKREGQF

v_gene: TRBV6-5
len: 12
j_gene: TRBJ1-5
CDR3aa: ASVAVYSNQPQH

v_gene: TRBV7-8
len: 12
j_gene: TRBJ1-1
CDR3aa: ASSLRDKETEAF

v_gene: TRBV9
len: 13
j_gene: TRBJ1-1
CDR3aa: ASSVLDRENTEAF

v_gene: TRBV2
len: 12
j_gene: TRBJ2-3
CDR3aa: ASSQDGSTDTQY